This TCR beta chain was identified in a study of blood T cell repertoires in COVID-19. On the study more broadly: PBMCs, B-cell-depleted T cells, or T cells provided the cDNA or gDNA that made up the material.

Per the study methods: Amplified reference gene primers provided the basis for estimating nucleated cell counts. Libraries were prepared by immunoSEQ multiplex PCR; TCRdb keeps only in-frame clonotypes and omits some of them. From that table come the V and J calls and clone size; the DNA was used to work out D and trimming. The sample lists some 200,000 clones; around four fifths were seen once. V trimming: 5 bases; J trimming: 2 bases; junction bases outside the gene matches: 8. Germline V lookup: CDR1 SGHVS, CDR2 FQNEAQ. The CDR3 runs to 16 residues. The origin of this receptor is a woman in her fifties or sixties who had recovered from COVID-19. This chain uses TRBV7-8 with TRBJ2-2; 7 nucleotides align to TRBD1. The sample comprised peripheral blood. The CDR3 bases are TGTGCCAGCAGCCAACAACAGGGGTATAACACCGGGGAGCTGTTTTTT. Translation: CASSQQQGYNTGELFF.